Sequencing of this T cell receptor (beta chain) was carried out in a study of cytomegalovirus exposure and HLA in healthy donors (dated by TCRdb to the late 2010s). For the wider study: According to a later analysis, the approximately 130 validation repertoires were produced on the same platform as the 666 repertoires of the first cohort. The study was designed to test whether signatures of past pathogen exposure could be identified by cataloging public T cell receptors. Besides the first cohort of 666 subjects, a separate validation cohort made up of over 100 different subjects was used. High-throughput TCR immunosequencing, statistical association of individual TCRs with disease status, and machine learning were combined to predict cytomegalovirus infection status.

Donors formed part of the validation cohort, which comprised approximately 130 subjects and was distinct from the first cohort of under 800 subjects. Findings and caveats that apply to the study as a whole: A later analysis found that TCRs clustered in the first cohort also tended to co-occur in the roughly 120 validation repertoires, with 94% of cluster scores above 0. In the study, 164 TCR beta chains were listed as associated with cytomegalovirus. The classifier was reported to diagnose cytomegalovirus status with high specificity and sensitivity in both the original cohort and the validation cohort. According to the authors, the approach could potentially be generalized to other disease states and immunological phenotypes. Three of the identified cytomegalovirus-associated TCR beta chains were confirmed in vitro to be specific for cytomegalovirus antigens. A later analysis had no HLA typing for the validation cohort, so co-occurrence there was scored across all 110 or so repertoires. While some public TCRs were present in many individuals, most TCR sequences turned up only very rarely across donors.

The protocol used for the library was the immunoSEQ multiplex PCR assay. Regarding the original processing steps: A statistical classification framework was built to diagnose cytomegalovirus status from the catalog of TCR beta chain sequences. TCRdb provides this immuneACCESS table in a form limited to in-frame rearrangements. Some clones are lacking; in checked studies, under half of them reflect an unresolved V gene, and why the rest are absent is not known. V and J calls plus clone size are reproduced from that table; the DNA served to infer D and trimming. In this sample the table shows 150,000 to 200,000 clones, about four fifths of which occur a single time. The leading ten clones occupy about 7% of the sample. On this clone: It lacks a known antigen. It has no much larger one-base neighbor in the sample; base qualities were not kept.

Including cysteine and phenylalanine, the CDR3 has 16 amino acids. Only CDR3 DNA remains: 48 bases, in frame from the first base. The V end loses 2 bases and the J end loses 1 base, and a stretch of 9 bases separates them. The germline V gene (reference sequence) specifies MNHEY as CDR1 and SMNVEV as CDR2. The TCR sequence derives from a man between 18 and 29 years old in good health and CMV-seropositive. The chain uses TRBV27 and TRBJ2-6, with TRBD2 tentatively as D gene (6 bases match). The sequencing input was PBMCs. The DNA is as follows: TGTGCCAGCAGTTTAGCGGGGACTTCTGGGGCCAACGTCCTGACTTTC. Its product reads: CASSLAGTSGANVLTF. Extended through the reference TRBV27 and TRBJ2-6 proteins, this CDR3 yields the full variable domain: EAQVTQNPRYLITVTGKKLTVTCSQNMNHEYMSWYRQDPGLGLRQIYYSMNVEVTDKGDVPEGYKVSRKEKRNFPLILESPSPNQTSLYFCASSLAGTSGANVLTFGAGSRLTVL.